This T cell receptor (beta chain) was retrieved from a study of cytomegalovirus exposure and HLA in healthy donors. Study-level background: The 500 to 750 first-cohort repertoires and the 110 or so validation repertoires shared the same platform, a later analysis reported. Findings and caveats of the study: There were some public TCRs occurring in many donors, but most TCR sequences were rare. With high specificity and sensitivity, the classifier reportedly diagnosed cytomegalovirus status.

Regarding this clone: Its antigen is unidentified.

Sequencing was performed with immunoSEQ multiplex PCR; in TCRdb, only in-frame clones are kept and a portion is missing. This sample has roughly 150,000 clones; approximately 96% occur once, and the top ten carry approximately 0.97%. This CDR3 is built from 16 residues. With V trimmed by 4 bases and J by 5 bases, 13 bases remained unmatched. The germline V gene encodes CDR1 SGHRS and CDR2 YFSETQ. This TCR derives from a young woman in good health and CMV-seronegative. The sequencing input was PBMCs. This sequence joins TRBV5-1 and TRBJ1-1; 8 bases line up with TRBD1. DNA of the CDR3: TGCGCCAGCAGCCCGAACCAGGGGGCGTTAAAGACTGAAGCTTTCTTT. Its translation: CASSPNQGALKTEAFF.